This section outlines one T cell receptor beta chain sequence together with its context. This sample is part of a study of relationships among human T cell subsets. V shed 7 bases, J shed 8 bases, and the junction held 8 bases outside the gene matches. The germline CDR1 and CDR2 sequences are MDHEN and SYDVKM. This CDR3 region has 13 residues. TCR alpha and beta CDR3s were amplified from mRNA by semiquantitative ARM-PCR. Tagged nested gene-specific primers were used first, then communal superprimers amplified exponentially. TCRdb used MiXCR to reprocess the multiplex PCR reads, holding one entry per CDR3 protein. This table has about 14,000 distinct CDR3 sequences, roughly three fifths appearing once. Anti-CD25 beads selected CD4+CD25+ regulatory T cells from positively selected CD4+ cells.

This chain links TRBV28 with TRBJ2-4; TRBD2 matches 7 bases. This clonotype originated in a man in his forties or fifties in good health. The specimen sequenced was Tregs sorted from blood. The DNA of the CDR3 is TGTGCCAGCACCTTGGGAGGGCAGGACATTCAGTACTTC. It specifies CASTLGGQDIQYF.